This entry describes one T cell receptor beta chain. Its antigen is unknown. PCR primers comprised 60 Vbeta and 13 Jbeta primers. TCRdb keeps only in-frame clones here, not all; method: immunoSEQ multiplex PCR. Of 65,000 to 90,000 clones in the sample, around 80% were seen once. This specimen belongs to a study of cytomegalovirus exposure and HLA in healthy donors. Overall study findings and caveats: Being productive about 87% or about 30% of the time was typical of most TCR beta V segments in an earlier analysis.

With 5 bases removed from V and 3 bases from J, the gap between germline ends came to 10 bases. This CDR3 contains 14 residues. Germline CDR1 and CDR2: SGHNT and YENEEA. The specimen sequenced was PBMCs. The gene calls are TRBV11-3 and TRBJ2-2; D might be TRBD2 (5 bases). The clonotype was recovered from a man younger than 35 in good health and CMV-seronegative. The CDR3 loop is CASSPPGDTGELFF. CDR3 nucleotide sequence: TGTGCCAGCAGCCCCCCCGGGGACACCGGGGAGCTGTTTTTT.